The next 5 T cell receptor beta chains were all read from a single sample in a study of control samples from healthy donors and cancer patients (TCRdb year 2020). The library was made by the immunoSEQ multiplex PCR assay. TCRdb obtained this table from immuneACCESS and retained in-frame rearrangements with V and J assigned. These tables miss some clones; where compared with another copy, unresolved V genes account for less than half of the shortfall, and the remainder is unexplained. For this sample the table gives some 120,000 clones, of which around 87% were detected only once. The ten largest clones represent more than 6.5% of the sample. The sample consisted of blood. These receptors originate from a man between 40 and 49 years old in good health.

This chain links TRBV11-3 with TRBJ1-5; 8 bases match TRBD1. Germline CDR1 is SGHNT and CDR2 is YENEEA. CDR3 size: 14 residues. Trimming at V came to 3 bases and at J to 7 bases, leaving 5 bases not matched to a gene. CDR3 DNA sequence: TGTGCCAGCAGCTTCGGACAGGGAGAGCAGCCCCAGCATTTT. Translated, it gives CASSFGQGEQPQHF.

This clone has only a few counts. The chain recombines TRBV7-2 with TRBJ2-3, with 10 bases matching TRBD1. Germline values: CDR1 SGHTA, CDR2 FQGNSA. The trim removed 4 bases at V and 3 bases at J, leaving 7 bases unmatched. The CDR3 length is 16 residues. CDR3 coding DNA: TGTGCCAGCAGCTCACATAGACAGGGGGCGACAGATACGCAGTATTTT. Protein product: CASSSHRQGATDTQYF.

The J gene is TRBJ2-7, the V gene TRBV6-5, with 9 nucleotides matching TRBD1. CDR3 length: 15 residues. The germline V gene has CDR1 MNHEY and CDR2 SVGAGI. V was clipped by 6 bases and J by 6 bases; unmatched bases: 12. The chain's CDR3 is CASSRTGGLSGEQYF. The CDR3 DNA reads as TGTGCCAGCAGCCGTACAGGGGGCTTATCGGGCGAGCAGTACTTC.

DNA for the CDR3: TGTGCCAGCAGCTTAGGGGGGGGCAGAGGCCGGGACACTGAAGCTTTCTTT. It yields the protein CASSLGGGRGRDTEAFF. The chain joins TRBV7-8 to TRBJ1-1; D might be TRBD1 (6 bases). Trimming shortened V by 1 base and J by 3 bases, and 18 bases separated the two germline ends. The CDR3 spans 17 residues. CDR1 and CDR2 (germline): SGHVS, FQNEAQ.

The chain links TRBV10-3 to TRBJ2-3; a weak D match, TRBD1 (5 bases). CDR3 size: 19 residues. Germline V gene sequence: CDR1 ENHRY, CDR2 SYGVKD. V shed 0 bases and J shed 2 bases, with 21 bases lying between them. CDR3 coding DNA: TGTGCCATCAGTGAGTCGGGGCTGGTTGACATCCTCGACACAGATACGCAGTATTTT. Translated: CAISESGLVDILDTDTQYF.